The 13 T cell receptor beta chains reported below all come from one sample, sequenced in a study of control samples from healthy donors and cancer patients. Sequencing used immunoSEQ multiplex PCR; TCRdb keeps in-frame clones, though not all of them. The sample includes under 60,000 clones, approximately 94% of them seen just once. The sequenced material came from blood. The receptors were gathered from a man under 40 in good health.

The chain has TRBV7-9 and TRBJ1-1; no reliable D call. This CDR3 contains 13 residues. Deletions cut 1 base from V and 7 bases from J, with 10 bases between. Germline V gene data show CDR1 as SEHNR and CDR2 as FQNEAQ (reference sequence). CDR3 in amino acids: CASSLGWRYEAFF. In nucleotides, the CDR3 is TGTGCCAGCAGCTTAGGGTGGCGGTATGAAGCTTTCTTT.

CDR3: CASSLDISRYNYGYTF. CDR3 coding DNA: TGTGCCAGCAGCTTAGATATATCTCGATACAACTATGGCTACACCTTC. The rearrangement joins TRBV11-2 to TRBJ1-2; no firm D call. CDR3 size: 16 residues. Germline CDR1 is SGHAT and CDR2 is FQNNGV. Trimming shortened V by 0 bases and J by 2 bases, and 13 bases separated the two germline ends.

A note on this clone: The junction and the germline gene differ at one end; a read error may be behind it. The chain couples TRBV27 to TRBJ2-1; perhaps TRBD1 as D (5 bases). The CDR3 sequence is 11 residues long. Germline-derived CDR1 and CDR2 are MNHEY and SMNVEV (reference sequence). The CDR3 sequence: CASSPRQGPVF. The DNA of the CDR3 is TGTGCCAGCAGTCCCCGCCAGGGCCCTGTCTTC.

This chain connects TRBV29-1 to TRBJ1-4, with 11 bases identical to TRBD1. The CDR3 extends over 15 amino acids. From germline, CDR1 is SQVTM and CDR2 ANQGSEA. V lost 7 bases, J lost 6 bases, and 10 bases stayed unmatched. The CDR3 loop reads CSALDRGRGDEKLFF. CDR3 nucleotides: TGCAGCGCCCTGGACAGGGGGCGCGGGGATGAAAAACTGTTTTTT.

The rearrangement uses TRBV7-9 and TRBJ1-6, with a tentative D call TRBD1 (6 bases). The V end lost 1 base, the J end lost 13 bases, and 23 bases lay between the germline ends. CDR3 size: 17 residues. From germline, CDR1 is SEHNR and CDR2 FQNEAQ (reference sequence). The CDR3 nucleotides are TGTGCCAGCAGCTTAGACCCTTGGGGGGAGGGGGTCGGCCCCCTCCACTTT. Residues: CASSLDPWGEGVGPLHF. The full variable domain, completed using reference TRBV7-9 and TRBJ1-6, is DTGVSQNPRHKITKRGQNVTFRCDPISEHNRLYWYRQTLGQGPEFLTYFQNEAQLEKSRLLSDRFSAERPKGSFSTLEIQRTEQGDSAMYLCASSLDPWGEGVGPLHFGNGTRLTVT.

The rearrangement uses TRBV24-1 and TRBJ2-2; TRBD1 matches 7 bases. The V gene end was trimmed by 1 base and the J gene end by 4 bases; junction bases not matched to a gene: 11. The V gene's germline CDR1 is KGHDR and CDR2 SFDVKD. CDR3 size: 18 residues. The CDR3 is CATSDLIQDRLSTGELFF. DNA of the CDR3: TGTGCCACCAGTGATTTAATACAGGACAGGTTATCCACCGGGGAGCTGTTTTTT.

The V and J genes are TRBV19 and TRBJ1-4; TRBD1 matches at 7 bases. The CDR3 loop spans 17 amino acids. V was pared by 8 bases and J by 3 bases, with 15 bases of the junction left unmatched. In germline, CDR1 is LNHDA, CDR2 SQIVND (reference sequence). CDR3 DNA: TGTGCCAGTTTACTCCGAGGACAGGCGGGACCTAATGAAAAACTGTTTTTT. Protein product: CASLLRGQAGPNEKLFF.

The chain uses TRBV5-1 and TRBJ2-7; D is undetermined. Trimming took 4 bases from V and 6 from J, leaving 14 bases between them. CDR3 length equals 13 residues. CDR1 is SGHRS, CDR2 YFSETQ, per germline. CDR3 region: CASSPTSGREQYF. The CDR3 region has the DNA TGCGCCAGCAGCCCGACCTCCGGGCGCGAGCAGTACTTC.

This clone has a single count. The J gene is TRBJ2-7, the V gene TRBV6-1, with TRBD2 matching 10 bases. V shed 1 base, J shed 6 bases, and the junction held 6 bases outside the gene matches. This CDR3 has 15 amino acids. Germline CDR1 reads MNHNS; CDR2 reads SASEGT. CDR3 sequence (DNA): TGTGCCAGCAGTGAAGGGGCTAGCGGGAGAGTCGAGCAGTACTTC. Residues: CASSEGASGRVEQYF.

The rearrangement joins TRBV27 to TRBJ2-2; TRBD1 might be the D (5 bases). The V end was cut by 6 bases, the J end by 4 bases, with 18 bases between. Germline V gene data show CDR1 as MNHEY and CDR2 as SMNVEV (reference sequence). CDR3 length equals 16 residues. CDR3 nucleotide sequence: TGTGCCAGCAGCCCCCCCCAGGGCGGACCCACCGGGGAGCTGTTTTTT. Amino acids: CASSPPQGGPTGELFF.

CDR3 protein: CASSLVSGGSNQPQHF. The CDR3 bases are TGTGCCAGCAGCTTAGTATCAGGGGGGAGCAATCAGCCCCAGCATTTT. The J gene is TRBJ1-5, the V gene TRBV7-2; TRBD1 aligns across 7 bases. The CDR3 is 16 amino acids. V lost 1 base to trimming and J lost 1 base; unmatched junction nucleotides: 4. Germline CDR1 reads SGHTA; CDR2 reads FQGNSA.

The chain joins TRBV18 to TRBJ1-1; unclear D gene. The V gene lost 0 bases and the J gene lost 1 base, with 15 bases spanning the gap. CDR3 length: 17 amino acids. Germline V gives CDR1 KGHSH, CDR2 LQKENI. The CDR3 region is CASSPPAGEDQNTEAFF. CDR3 nucleotides: TGTGCCAGCTCACCACCGGCCGGGGAGGACCAGAACACTGAAGCTTTCTTT. The variable domain in full, with the rest retrieved from reference TRBV18 and TRBJ1-1, is NAGVMQNPRHLVRRRGQEARLRCSPMKGHSHVYWYRQLPEEGLKFMVYLQKENIIDESGMPKERFSAEFPKEGPSILRIQQVVRGDSAAYFCASSPPAGEDQNTEAFFGQGTRLTVV.

V usage is TRBV15 and J usage is TRBJ2-4; weak D call: TRBD1 (6 bases). This CDR3 is 15 amino acids long. V was cut by 4 bases and J by 5 bases, with 15 bases left in between. CDR1 and CDR2 (germline): LNHNV, YYDKDF (reference sequence). The CDR3 sequence: CATSTLTGRQNIQYF. DNA for the CDR3: TGTGCCACCAGCACCTTGACAGGTCGGCAAAACATTCAGTACTTC.